The 24 T cell receptor beta chains below come from one sample, sequenced in a study of T cell clonality in common variable immunodeficiency. Here immunoSEQ multiplex PCR was the method, and the copy in TCRdb shows in-frame clones only, minus some. This repertoire holds under 40,000 clones, and none appear only once. What was sequenced was peripheral blood mononuclear cells. All receptors derive from a person aged 18 to 75 in good health.

There are many counts of this clone. The sequence runs out 3 residues before the end of the CDR3; the remainder is reconstructed from the germline J gene. The chain has TRBV5-1 and TRBJ2-6, with D maybe TRBD1 (5 bases). The length of the CDR3 is 15 residues. Between the trimmed V and J ends, which lost 5 bases and 5 bases, there was a span of 14 bases. CDR1 is SGHRS, CDR2 YFSETQ, per germline. The CDR3 loop reads CASRRSQGWANVLTF. Incomplete CDR3 DNA: TGCGCCAGCAGGAGGAGTCAGGGCTGGGCCAACGTC.

This clone was detected ten times or more. The read falls 3 residues short of the CDR3 end, and the missing part is taken from the germline J gene. The chain links TRBV7-2 to TRBJ1-3; the D gene is possibly TRBD1 (5 bases). Germline loops: CDR1 SGHTA, CDR2 FQGNSA. The CDR3 contains 12 residues. Trimming left V 1 base short and J 8 bases short, with 6 bases between. The covered CDR3 bases are TGTGCCAGCAGCTTAGAGGGGTACACC. It yields the protein CASSLEGYT. The whole CDR3 protein reads CASSLEGYTIYF.

In its sample, this clone was seen many times. The read terminates 3 residues ahead of where the CDR3 ends, so the germline J gene completes it. The gene calls are TRBV4-1 and TRBJ2-7; 8 bases are shared with TRBD2. The CDR3 is 15 amino acids. CDR1 and CDR2 from the germline V gene are MGHRA and YSYEKL. Trimming removed 1 base from V and 3 bases from J; junction bases left unmatched: 5. This CDR3 is CASSQVLAEGYEQYF. The CDR3 bases that were read are TGCGCCAGCAGCCAAGTACTAGCGGAAGGCTACGAG.

The table lists this clone with many counts. The missing CDR3 end, 3 residues past where the read stops, is filled in from the germline J gene. The rearrangement uses TRBV10-3 and TRBJ2-7, with 11 nucleotides matching TRBD2. The CDR3 extends over 15 amino acids. The V and J ends lost 6 bases and 4 bases, in that order; junction bases with no gene match: 8. Looked up from germline, CDR1 is ENHRY and CDR2 is SYGVKD. The CDR3 protein is CAIRAVAGGLYEQYF. The DNA read from the CDR3 is TGTGCCATCAGGGCCGTAGCGGGAGGGTTGTACGAG.

This clone was recorded at least ten times. The CDR3 goes on 3 residues after the read ends, and that part is filled in from the germline J gene. The chain carries TRBV9 and TRBJ2-7, with TRBD1 identical over 7 bases. Germline V lookup: CDR1 SGDLS, CDR2 YYNGEE. This CDR3 is built from 15 residues. V was clipped by 2 bases and J by 3 bases; unmatched bases: 8. CDR3 protein: CASSVQGDPYYEQYF. Partial CDR3 DNA: TGTGCCAGCAGCGTCCAGGGGGACCCTTACTACGAG.

This clone occurred many times. The CDR3 region is CASSLDRGGDSGNEQFF. The part of the CDR3 DNA that was read is TGCGCCAGCAGCTTGGACAGAGGGGGGGACTCTGGGAATGAG. This chain links TRBV5-1 with TRBJ2-1; D is perhaps TRBD2 (7 bases). The read terminates 3 residues ahead of where the CDR3 ends, so the germline J gene completes it. The CDR3 covers 17 residues. V dropped 0 bases and J dropped 7 bases, with 20 bases sitting between them. Germline loops: CDR1 SGHRS, CDR2 YFSETQ.

This clone was seen many times. The CDR3 extends 3 residues past the end of the read, so its final part is completed from the germline J gene. The chain is built from TRBV6-4 and TRBJ1-1; 8 bases are shared with TRBD1. CDR1 and CDR2 (germline): MRHNA, SNTAGT. V lost 5 bases to trimming and J lost 1 base; unmatched junction nucleotides: 6. The CDR3 runs to 15 residues. CDR3 DNA, as far as it was read: TGTGCCAGCAGTCTCACAGGGGGTCCGAACACTGAA. Protein sequence: CASSLTGGPNTE. The CDR3 as a whole reads CASSLTGGPNTEAFF.

This clone was found many times. The read falls 3 residues short of the CDR3 end, and the missing part is taken from the germline J gene. This chain connects TRBV12-3 or TRBV12-4 to TRBJ2-1, with 8 bases aligning to TRBD2. The CDR3 totals 14 residues. V lost 8 bases and J lost 4; bases outside the gene matches: 7. The CDR3 DNA, read in part, is TGTGCCAGCTCCCTAGCGGGCGGATACAATGAG. This encodes CASSLAGGYNE. In full, the CDR3 reads CASSLAGGYNEQFF.

This clone occurred many times. The read comes to an end 3 residues before the CDR3 does, leaving the germline J gene to fill in the end. This sequence joins TRBV28 and TRBJ1-1; the D is unclear. The germline V gene has CDR1 MDHEN and CDR2 SYDVKM. The CDR3 consists of 14 residues. V was cut by 6 bases and J by 1 base, with 12 bases left in between. The sequenced CDR3 bases are TGTGCCAGCAGCTACCCAGAGGGGAACACTGAA. Translating it yields CASSYPEGNTE. The full-length CDR3 reads as CASSYPEGNTEAFF.

In this sample, this clone turned up many times. Partial CDR3 DNA: TGCAGTGCTAGAGATACCGGGACTAGCGGGAGGGGCGCAGATACG. Amino acid sequence: CSARDTGTSGRGADT. The entire CDR3 is CSARDTGTSGRGADTQYF. This chain uses TRBV20-1 with TRBJ2-3; 16 bases match TRBD2. The read finishes 3 residues shy of the CDR3 end, and the germline J gene is used to complete it. This CDR3 comprises 18 residues. The ends lost 0 bases at V and 4 bases at J; junction bases unmatched: 7. CDR1 is DFQATT and CDR2 is SNEGSKA in the germline V gene (reference sequence).

Ten or more counts support this clone. The DNA ends 3 residues before the CDR3 does, and the rest of the CDR3 is filled in from the germline J gene. This sequence joins TRBV20-1 and TRBJ2-3; 8 nucleotides line up with TRBD1. Looked up from germline, CDR1 is DFQATT and CDR2 is SNEGSKA (reference sequence). V was clipped by 0 bases and J by 2 bases; unmatched bases: 10. The CDR3 covers 17 residues. CDR3 protein: CSARDARGQDYTDTQYF. The sequenced CDR3 bases are TGCAGTGCTAGAGATGCCCGGGGACAGGACTACACAGATACG.

In its sample, this clone was seen many times. The CDR3 sequence: CASSQNGGTSGSSYNEQFF. The covered CDR3 bases are TGTGCCAGCAGCCAAAATGGTGGGACTAGCGGGAGTTCCTACAATGAG. This chain links TRBV3-1 (or the pseudogene TRBV3-2) with TRBJ2-1, with 14 bases identical to TRBD2. The read ends 3 residues shy of where the CDR3 ends; the end is completed using the germline J gene. Trimming took 2 bases from V and 1 from J; bases not matched to a gene: 7. Germline values: CDR1 LGHDT, CDR2 YNNKEL (reference sequence). The length of the CDR3 is 19 residues.

This clone was seen repeatedly, ten times or more. The read ends 3 residues early relative to the CDR3; the germline J gene fills the gap. The chain couples TRBV20-1 to TRBJ2-2; 12 nucleotides agree with TRBD2. Germline CDR1 and CDR2: DFQATT and SNEGSKA (reference sequence). The CDR3 sequence is 15 residues long. With V trimmed by 6 bases and J by 3 bases, 5 bases remained unmatched. The covered CDR3 bases are TGCAGTGCGGGACTAGCGGGCCGTTACACCGGGGAG. Protein: CSAGLAGRYTGE. The whole CDR3 protein reads CSAGLAGRYTGELFF.

This clone was counted many times. The CDR3 end falls 3 residues outside the read, so it is completed with the germline J gene. The chain joins TRBV7-9 to TRBJ2-3; 8 bases are shared with TRBD2. Germline V lookup: CDR1 SEHNR, CDR2 FQNEAQ (reference sequence). With V trimmed by 4 bases and J by 6 bases, 6 bases remained unmatched. The CDR3 totals 14 residues. CDR3 DNA, as far as it was read: TGTGCCAGCAGCTCCGCGGGGGGTAGGGATACG. Its protein product is CASSSAGGRDT. The CDR3, in full, reads CASSSAGGRDTQYF.

This clone was counted at least ten times. The CDR3 loop is CASSLPTSGNRLQETQYF. The part of the CDR3 DNA that was read is TGCGCCAGCAGCTTGCCGACTAGCGGGAATCGTCTTCAAGAGACC. The chain carries TRBV5-1 and TRBJ2-5; 11 bases map to TRBD2. The missing CDR3 end, 3 residues past where the read stops, is filled in from the germline J gene. Germline V gene data show CDR1 as SGHRS and CDR2 as YFSETQ. The CDR3 spans 18 residues. V shed 1 base and J 2 bases; nucleotides not matched to a gene: 10.

This clone was found many times. The read stops 3 residues short of the end of the CDR3; the missing end is completed from the germline J gene. V and J are TRBV7-9 and TRBJ2-7; a weak D match, TRBD1 (6 bases). The CDR3 spans 14 residues. V was clipped by 5 bases and J by 3 bases, with 14 bases between them. The germline V gene has CDR1 SEHNR and CDR2 FQNEAQ (reference sequence). CDR3 DNA, as far as it was read: TGTGCCAGCAGCACCAGGGGAGCCCACTACGAG. Its translation: CASSTRGAHYE. The whole CDR3 sequence reads CASSTRGAHYEQYF.

This clone was detected many times. CDR3 region: CASRRSWPTAYEQYF. Partial CDR3 DNA: TGTGCCAGCAGGAGATCATGGCCGACAGCCTACGAG. This sequence joins TRBV28 and TRBJ2-7; perhaps TRBD1 as D (5 bases). Read sequence stops 3 residues before the CDR3 end, and the germline J gene provides the missing end. The CDR3 runs 15 residues. CDR1 and CDR2 (germline): MDHEN, SYDVKM. Trimming took off 6 bases at V and 2 bases at J, with 17 bases between the two ends.

This clone was observed many times. The CDR3 end lies 3 residues beyond the end of the read and is filled in from the germline J gene. V gene TRBV28 combines with J gene TRBJ2-1; a possible D gene is TRBD2 (6 bases). The CDR3 totals 14 residues. Deletions cut 3 bases from V and 7 bases from J, with 13 bases between. From germline, CDR1 is MDHEN and CDR2 SYDVKM. The CDR3 reads CASSLDSGRNEQFF. CDR3 DNA, as far as it was read: TGTGCCAGCAGTTTGGATAGCGGTAGGAATGAG.

This clone occurred many times. The DNA ends 3 residues before the CDR3 does, and the rest of the CDR3 is filled in from the germline J gene. The chain joins TRBV6-2 or TRBV6-3 to TRBJ1-5, with a weak D call TRBD1 (5 bases). V was trimmed by 7 bases and J by 0 bases, leaving 19 bases between them. Germline CDR1 reads MNHEY; CDR2 reads SVGEGT. This CDR3 has 17 amino acids. CDR3 in amino acids: CASTYPGGETSNQPQHF. CDR3 DNA, as far as it was read: TGTGCCAGCACCTACCCCGGGGGGGAGACTAGCAATCAGCCC.

This clone has more than one count but fewer than ten. The CDR3 end lies 3 residues beyond the end of the read and is filled in from the germline J gene. The gene calls are TRBV5-1 and TRBJ2-3, with TRBD1 identical over 9 bases. Per germline, CDR1 SGHRS and CDR2 YFSETQ. CDR3 length equals 15 residues. J was trimmed by 6 bases and V by 0 bases; bases with no gene match: 5. CDR3 DNA (partial): TGCGCCAGCAGCTTGGGACAGGGGGTAGCGGATACG. It yields the protein CASSLGQGVADT. The entire CDR3 is CASSLGQGVADTQYF.

This clone was seen repeatedly, ten times or more. The read comes to an end 3 residues before the CDR3 does, leaving the germline J gene to fill in the end. The chain recombines TRBV5-5 with TRBJ1-1, with D possibly being TRBD1 (6 bases). Germline CDR1 is SGHKS and CDR2 is YYEKEE (reference sequence). This CDR3 is 13 amino acids long. The CDR3 DNA, read in part, is TGTGCCAGCAGCTTGAGACAGGTGGAGGAA. Its protein product is CASSLRQVEE. The entire CDR3 reads CASSLRQVEEAFF.

This clone was seen at least ten times. The read falls 3 residues short of the CDR3 end, and the missing part is taken from the germline J gene. The chain combines TRBV6-4 with TRBJ2-2, with 8 bases identical to TRBD1. Germline CDR1 MRHNA, CDR2 SNTAGT. The trim removed 2 bases at V and 6 bases at J, leaving 8 bases unmatched. This CDR3 region has 16 residues. The CDR3 sequence is CASSDTGGSRAGELFF. The sequenced part of the CDR3 DNA is TGTGCCAGCAGTGACACAGGGGGATCGAGGGCCGGGGAG.

This clone was seen many times. Read data end 3 residues before the CDR3 end; the end is taken from the germline J gene. The V and J genes are TRBV7-2 and TRBJ2-3; tentative D call: TRBD2 (6 bases). The CDR3 is made up of 14 amino acids. Germline CDR1 and CDR2: SGHTA and FQGNSA. V was cut by 9 bases and J by 2 bases, with 15 bases left in between. CDR3: CARTRAGPTDTQYF. The CDR3 bases that were read are TGTGCCAGAACCCGAGCGGGCCCCACAGATACG.

In regard to this clone: The CDR3 extends 3 residues past the end of the read, so its final part is completed from the germline J gene. The gene calls are TRBV30 and TRBJ1-2; D possibly corresponds to TRBD1 (5 bases). The CDR3 is made up of 13 amino acids. In germline, CDR1 is GTSNPN, CDR2 SVGIG (reference sequence). CDR3 bases read: TGTGCCTGGGGGACTAGCGGGGGAAATGAC. Its protein is CAWGTSGGND. The complete CDR3 reads CAWGTSGGNDYTF. The full variable domain, completed using reference TRBV30 and TRBJ1-2, is SQTIHQWPATLVQPVGSPLSLECTVEGTSNPNLYWYRQAAGRGLQLLFYSVGIGQISSEVPQNLSASRPQDRQFILSSKKLLLSDSGFYLCAWGTSGGNDYTFGSGTRLTVV.